Listed here are 27 T cell receptor beta chains from one sample, sequenced in a study of shared clonotypes between healthy human individuals. TCRdb keeps only in-frame clones here, not all; method: immunoSEQ multiplex PCR. The sample lists about 2 million clones, approximately 95% occurring once. Sequencing was carried out using naive CD4+ T cells sorted from blood. Subset indicated: CD45RA+ positively selected. Receptor source: a man between 18 and 29 years old in good health.

Only a few counts were recorded for this clone. Other DNA sequences in the sample encode the same CDR3. The genes are TRBV18 and TRBJ2-7, with 12 bases that match TRBD2. There are 15 residues in the CDR3. V shed 0 bases, J shed 3 bases, and the junction held 0 bases outside the gene matches. Germline CDR1 and CDR2: KGHSH and LQKENI. The CDR3: CASSPPGLAGYEQYF. As DNA, the CDR3 is TGTGCCAGCTCACCACCGGGACTAGCGGGCTACGAGCAGTACTTC.

The J gene is TRBJ1-2, the V gene TRBV5-6; D unclear. This CDR3 has 15 residues. V gave up 4 bases and J gave up 2 bases, with 15 bases separating them. Per the germline V gene, CDR1 is SGHDT and CDR2 is YYEEEE. Here the CDR3 reads CASSPRHTENYGYTF. The CDR3 DNA reads TGTGCCAGCAGCCCGAGACACACCGAAAACTATGGCTACACCTTC.

The chain has TRBV10-3 and TRBJ2-3; D is possibly TRBD1 or TRBD2 (5 bases each). This CDR3 region has 14 residues. V shed 7 bases and J shed 4 bases, with 15 bases lying between them. Germline loops: CDR1 ENHRY, CDR2 SYGVKD. The CDR3 sequence is CAITYGGPADTQYF. For the CDR3, the DNA is TGTGCCATCACATATGGGGGACCGGCAGATACGCAGTATTTT.

The chain is built from TRBV5-1 and TRBJ2-7; TRBD2 agrees at 8 bases. Germline lookup yields CDR1 SGHRS and CDR2 YFSETQ. The CDR3 is 14 amino acids. V lost 4 bases and J lost 2; bases outside the gene matches: 5. The CDR3 loop reads CASSPSGLTYEQYF. DNA of the CDR3: TGCGCCAGCAGCCCTAGCGGGCTGACCTACGAGCAGTACTTC.

This chain uses TRBV10-3 with TRBJ2-7; TRBD2 is a possible D gene (5 bases). V gave up 3 bases and J gave up 1 base, with 7 bases separating them. Germline V gives CDR1 ENHRY, CDR2 SYGVKD. This CDR3 spans 13 amino acids. In DNA form, the CDR3 reads TGTGCCATCAGTGAAGCGGCTTCCTACGAGCAGTACTTC. It codes for CAISEAASYEQYF.

This clone was counted a single time. The chain employs TRBV7-9 and TRBJ1-4, with a possible D match to TRBD1 (6 bases). CDR1 SEHNR and CDR2 FQNEAQ come from the germline V gene (reference sequence). V was shortened by 2 bases and J by 8 bases, with 27 bases between the two germline ends. The CDR3 spans 19 residues. The CDR3 bases are TGTGCCAGCAGCTTAAGTTTCCTCAGGGGCCCCTCGCCGGGAGAAAAACTGTTTTTT. As protein: CASSLSFLRGPSPGEKLFF.

The rearrangement uses TRBV28 and TRBJ2-7; 9 bases match TRBD1. The V and J ends lost 5 bases and 12 bases, in that order; junction bases with no gene match: 8. CDR1 and CDR2 from the germline V gene are MDHEN and SYDVKM. CDR3 length equals 12 residues. CDR3 sequence: CASSQPGGQGYF. CDR3 in DNA: TGTGCCAGCAGTCAACCCGGGGGACAGGGGTACTTC.

Regarding this clone: Other DNA sequences of this sample code for an identical CDR3. The J gene is TRBJ1-5, the V gene TRBV19; the match to TRBD1 covers 9 bases. Germline V gives CDR1 LNHDA, CDR2 SQIVND (reference sequence). V shed 6 bases and J 0 bases; nucleotides not matched to a gene: 3. This CDR3 is 15 amino acids long. This CDR3 is CASRDRGYSNQPQHF. CDR3 sequence (DNA): TGTGCCAGTAGGGACAGGGGATATAGCAATCAGCCCCAGCATTTT.

The chain is built from TRBV5-8 and TRBJ1-1; 9 bases match TRBD1. CDR1 is SGHTS and CDR2 is YDEGEE in the germline V gene. The CDR3 spans 13 residues. The V and J ends lost 3 bases and 4 bases, in that order; junction bases with no gene match: 1. The CDR3, as DNA: TGTGCCAGCAGCTGGGACAGGGTCACTGAAGCTTTCTTT. This gives the protein CASSWDRVTEAFF. Combining the CDR3 with reference TRBV5-8 and TRBJ1-1 gives the whole variable domain EAGVTQSPTHLIKTRGQQATLRCSPISGHTSVYWYQQALGLGLQFLLWYDEGEERNRGNFPPRFSGRQFPNYSSELNVNALELEDSALYLCASSWDRVTEAFFGQGTRLTVV.

V usage is TRBV5-4 and J usage is TRBJ2-5, with a weak D call TRBD2 (6 bases). Deletions cut 0 bases from V and 1 base from J, with 19 bases between. In germline, CDR1 is SGHNT, CDR2 YYREEE (reference sequence). This CDR3 comprises 18 residues. This chain's CDR3 is CASSLGGPNWRVQETQYF. CDR3 sequence (DNA): TGTGCCAGCAGCTTGGGGGGCCCAAACTGGAGGGTCCAAGAGACCCAGTACTTC.

This chain uses TRBV5-1 with TRBJ2-7; either TRBD1 or TRBD2 may supply D (5 bases each). CDR3 length: 16 residues. Germline V gene data show CDR1 as SGHRS and CDR2 as YFSETQ. Trimming shortened V by 2 bases and J by 3 bases, and 18 bases separated the two germline ends. The CDR3 loop reads CASSFGGWGIVYEQYF. The DNA for the CDR3 is TGCGCCAGCAGCTTTGGCGGGTGGGGGATAGTCTACGAGCAGTACTTC.

This chain links TRBV20-1 with TRBJ2-5; no reliable D call. This CDR3 has 11 amino acids. CDR1 is DFQATT and CDR2 is SNEGSKA in the germline V gene (reference sequence). V gave up 3 bases and J gave up 4 bases, with 6 bases separating them. The CDR3 sequence: CSARSAETQYF. Here the CDR3 DNA reads TGCAGTGCTAGGTCAGCAGAGACCCAGTACTTC.

The chain links TRBV10-3 to TRBJ1-5, with D perhaps matching TRBD1 (5 bases). The V gene lost 0 bases and the J gene lost 12 bases, with 21 bases spanning the gap. CDR3 length equals 16 residues. Germline CDR1 is ENHRY and CDR2 is SYGVKD. The CDR3 DNA reads TGTGCCATCAGTGAGTCGTGGGCAGACCCTAATCAGGGCCAGCATTTT. Residues: CAISESWADPNQGQHF.

Turning to this clone: The same CDR3 is also encoded by other DNA sequences in this sample. The chain is built from TRBV2 and TRBJ2-7; a weak D match, TRBD1 (5 bases). This CDR3 spans 12 amino acids. V was trimmed by 5 bases and J by 3 bases, leaving 8 bases between them. Germline assignment: CDR1 SNHLY and CDR2 FYNNEI. The CDR3 bases are TGTGCCAGCAGTATTACAGGCTACGAGCAGTACTTC. Translated: CASSITGYEQYF.

This chain joins TRBV10-3 and TRBJ2-1; tentatively, D is TRBD1 or TRBD2 (6 bases each). In germline, CDR1 is ENHRY, CDR2 SYGVKD. The CDR3 has 16 residues. V was trimmed by 5 bases and J by 0 bases, leaving 14 bases between them. This chain's CDR3 is CAISRTGAASYNEQFF. CDR3 nucleotides: TGTGCCATCAGTAGAACGGGGGCCGCCTCCTACAATGAGCAGTTCTTC.

The chain joins TRBV11-2 to TRBJ1-2, with D maybe TRBD1 (6 bases). The V end was cut by 5 bases, the J end by 3 bases, with 16 bases between. Germline lookup yields CDR1 SGHAT and CDR2 FQNNGV. The length of the CDR3 is 15 residues. The DNA of the CDR3 is TGTGCCAGCAGCCCAGGACAGCGTCTATACTATGGCTACACCTTC. It is translated as CASSPGQRLYYGYTF.

The V and J genes are TRBV18 and TRBJ2-3; the D gene is possibly TRBD2 (5 bases). CDR1 is KGHSH and CDR2 is LQKENI in the germline V gene. V gave up 2 bases and J gave up 0 bases, with 9 bases separating them. This CDR3 is 15 amino acids long. The CDR3 DNA reads as TGTGCCAGCTCACCAGGGCGGACTAGCACAGATACGCAGTATTTT. Its translation is CASSPGRTSTDTQYF.

The rearrangement uses TRBV6-1 and TRBJ2-5; 10 bases are shared with TRBD2. V shed 8 bases and J 3 bases; nucleotides not matched to a gene: 9. This CDR3 has 15 amino acids. CDR1 and CDR2 (germline): MNHNS, SASEGT. The CDR3 DNA sequence: TGTGCCAGCCAGTCTGGGCTAGCGGGAGAAGAGACCCAGTACTTC. Translating it yields CASQSGLAGEETQYF.

This clone was counted once. The chain uses TRBV30 and TRBJ2-2; D call uncertain. Germline-derived CDR1 and CDR2 are GTSNPN and SVGIG (reference sequence). This CDR3 contains 13 residues. V lost 0 bases and J 6 bases, leaving 8 bases between the germline ends. The CDR3 region has the DNA TGTGCCTGGAGTGTACTACCCCCCGGGGAGCTGTTTTTT. Its protein product is CAWSVLPPGELFF.

The chain is built from TRBV11-3 and TRBJ2-6; D is possibly TRBD1 (5 bases). This CDR3 region has 14 residues. The ends were cut back, 5 bases at V and 0 bases at J, with 5 bases in the middle. Germline V CDR1 and CDR2: SGHNT, YENEEA. CDR3 residues: CASSQGSGANVLTF. In nucleotides, the CDR3 is TGTGCCAGCAGCCAGGGCTCTGGGGCCAACGTCCTGACTTTC.

This clone was seen only once. Other nucleotide sequences in the sample specify the same CDR3. This rearrangement joins TRBV10-3 to TRBJ1-4, with TRBD1 as a possible D gene (5 bases). Germline V gene data show CDR1 as ENHRY and CDR2 as SYGVKD. The CDR3 is 13 residues long. Trimming stripped 2 bases from V and 8 bases from J, with 9 bases between. The CDR3 spells CAISEGGTEKLFF. CDR3 DNA: TGTGCCATCAGTGAGGGGGGGACCGAAAAACTGTTTTTT.

Points on this clone: The sample has other DNA sequences that encode this CDR3 too. The chain combines TRBV6-5 with TRBJ1-4; no firm D call. V was pared by 11 bases and J by 0 bases, with 10 bases between. Per the germline V gene, CDR1 is MNHEY and CDR2 is SVGAGI. The CDR3 sequence is 13 residues long. CDR3: CASGRATNEKLFF. DNA of the CDR3: TGTGCCTCGGGGAGGGCAACTAATGAAAAACTGTTTTTT.

The J gene is TRBJ2-5, the V gene TRBV5-1, with 9 bases identical to TRBD1. CDR1 and CDR2 (germline): SGHRS, YFSETQ. The CDR3 runs 17 residues. V gave up 0 bases and J gave up 1 base; unmatched junction bases: 7. CDR3 protein: CASSLAGTGLSQETQYF. Here the CDR3 DNA reads TGCGCCAGCAGCTTGGCCGGGACAGGGCTCTCCCAAGAGACCCAGTACTTC.

V is TRBV9 and J is TRBJ2-6; TRBD2 matches at 7 bases. The CDR3 has 18 amino acids. V lost 0 bases to trimming and J lost 0 bases; unmatched junction nucleotides: 6. The germline gives CDR1 SGDLS, CDR2 YYNGEE. The CDR3 is CASSVDPGGGSGANVLTF. The CDR3 bases are TGTGCCAGCAGCGTAGACCCGGGGGGAGGCTCTGGGGCCAACGTCCTGACTTTC.

The chain employs TRBV7-3 and TRBJ1-1; unclear D gene. Germline V CDR1 and CDR2: SGHTA, FQGTGA. The V and J ends lost 6 bases and 3 bases respectively, with 14 bases between them. This CDR3 is 14 amino acids long. CDR3 sequence reads: CASRTAPWDTEAFF. CDR3 sequence (DNA): TGTGCCAGCAGGACTGCTCCTTGGGACACTGAAGCTTTCTTT. The whole variable domain, filled in from reference TRBV7-3 and TRBJ1-1, reads GAGVSQTPSNKVTEKGKYVELRCDPISGHTALYWYRQSLGQGPEFLIYFQGTGAADDSGLPNDRFFAVRPEGSVSTLKIQRTERGDSAVYLCASRTAPWDTEAFFGQGTRLTVV.

The chain is built from TRBV5-6 and TRBJ2-3; D unresolved. Trimming shortened V by 0 bases and J by 4 bases, and 6 bases separated the two germline ends. The CDR3 has 13 residues. CDR1 is SGHDT, CDR2 YYEEEE, per germline. The CDR3 region has the DNA TGTGCCAGCAGCTTGGCGGTATCAGATACGCAGTATTTT. This gives the protein CASSLAVSDTQYF.

CDR3 residues: CASSFGGSSNNEQFF. The CDR3, as DNA: TGTGCCAGCAGCTTTGGGGGGAGTAGCAACAATGAGCAGTTCTTC. The genes are TRBV7-6 and TRBJ2-1, with a weak D call TRBD2 (6 bases). V was cut by 3 bases and J by 5 bases, with 14 bases left in between. Germline assignment: CDR1 SGHVS and CDR2 FNYEAQ. The CDR3 has 15 residues.